This TCR beta chain was sequenced in a study of vaccination and CD4 T cells after COVID-19. Turning to this clonotype: What it binds is not known.

The assay that was used to sequence DNA from cultured CD4+ T cells was the Oncomine TCR Beta short-read assay. Using its own MiXCR run on the PCR reads, TCRdb lists one record per CDR3 protein. The profile covers about 20,000 distinct CDR3 sequences, with 47% appearing a single time and approximately 12% taken by the ten largest. Treatment noted: approximately nine-day PBMC culture with coronavirus spike peptide pools or control peptides (ViraFEST assay). Sample: cultured CD4+ T cells from blood. The receptor comes from a human donor with COVID-19.

The CDR3 loop is CASSSRREKLFF. Here the CDR3 DNA reads TGTGCCAGCAGTTCCAGGAGGGAAAAACTGTTTTTT. The chain uses TRBV6-5 and TRBJ1-4, with D uncertain. Trimming took 4 bases from V and 8 from J, leaving 8 bases between them. There are 12 residues in the CDR3. CDR1 is MNHEY, CDR2 SVGAGI, per germline.